Listed here is a single T cell receptor (beta chain). Its antigen is as yet unknown. This specimen belongs to a study of CD8 T cells in ankylosing spondylitis. Study results and caveats: Apparently characteristic of ankylosing spondylitis blood was a TCR beta motif (fewer than 10 highly homologous variants).

TCR beta libraries were made by quantitative 5'-RACE with molecular barcodes. Each CDR3 protein gets one entry after TCRdb re-called the 5' RACE reads with MiXCR. Found here are roughly 160,000 distinct CDR3 sequences, 11% of them singletons; the top ten hold around 29%. The sample was blood, either unsorted or a sorted T cell fraction (not recorded which). This sequence was found in a male donor with ankylosing spondylitis or in good health (not recorded which).

The CDR3 here is CASSWEMRGANEQFF. In DNA form, the CDR3 reads TGTGCCAGCAGCTGGGAAATGCGGGGCGCGAATGAGCAGTTCTTC. V is TRBV11-2 and J is TRBJ2-1; a weak D match, TRBD2 (6 bases). V lost 4 bases and J lost 7, with 17 bases in between. CDR3 length: 15 amino acids. Germline values: CDR1 SGHAT, CDR2 FQNNGV.